This passage covers 8 T cell receptor beta chains from one sample sequenced in a study of graft-versus-host responses after intestinal transplantation. These receptors have no identified antigens. Assay used: immunoSEQ multiplex PCR; TCRdb lists only in-frame clones, some missing. Seen here are approximately 90,000 clones, around 93% observed once, and the top ten hold 6.5% to 8.5%. The sequenced sample was unstimulated CD8+ T cells sorted from spleen or lymph node cells, obtained before transplant. The receptors derive from a human donor who was the organ donor for an intestinal transplant.

Only one count was recorded for this clone. The chain uses TRBV5-1 and TRBJ2-5; the D gene is possibly TRBD1 (5 bases). Trimming removed 0 bases from V and 3 bases from J, with 12 bases in between. Germline V gene lookup returns CDR1 SGHRS and CDR2 YFSETQ. This CDR3 is built from 15 residues. The CDR3 loop is CASSLDLGVEETQYF. The DNA for the CDR3 is TGCGCCAGCAGCTTGGATTTAGGGGTGGAAGAGACCCAGTACTTC.

The chain uses TRBV4-1 and TRBJ2-7; D not certain. CDR3 length: 13 residues. V shed 1 base and J shed 2 bases, with 6 bases lying between them. The germline CDR1 and CDR2 sequences are MGHRA and YSYEKL. CDR3 sequence reads: CASSQGQAYEQYF. In DNA form, the CDR3 reads TGCGCCAGCAGCCAAGGTCAGGCCTACGAGCAGTACTTC.

The CDR3 DNA follows: TGTGCCAGCAGTTTTGTGGGGGGAAGTGAGCAGTTCTTC. It encodes CASSFVGGSEQFF. V gene TRBV27 combines with J gene TRBJ2-1, with D maybe TRBD2 (6 bases). Per germline, CDR1 MNHEY and CDR2 SMNVEV (reference sequence). The CDR3 length is 13 residues. Trimming took 3 bases from V and 9 from J, leaving 12 bases between them.

The chain is built from TRBV21-1 and TRBJ1-1. TRBV21-1 is noted as a pseudogene. The CDR3 is 10 amino acids. In DNA, the CDR3 is TGTGCCAGCAACTACACTGAAGCTTTCTTT. It encodes CASNYTEAFF.

The rearrangement links TRBV4-2 to TRBJ2-1; TRBD2 matches at 13 bases. J lost 5 bases, V lost 5 bases, and 9 bases had no gene match. This CDR3 has 17 amino acids. CDR1 is LGHNA and CDR2 is YNFKEQ in the germline V gene. Here the CDR3 DNA reads TGTGCCAGCAGCGACCCGGGACTAGCGGGAAGGGACAATGAGCAGTTCTTC. The encoded protein is CASSDPGLAGRDNEQFF.

J is TRBJ2-1 and V is TRBV19, with D hard to call. In germline, CDR1 is LNHDA, CDR2 SQIVND (reference sequence). This CDR3 contains 16 residues. The V end was cut by 3 bases, the J end by 5 bases, with 17 bases between. CDR3: CASSIPLVNRDNEQFF. The CDR3 DNA follows: TGTGCCAGTAGTATCCCCCTGGTGAACAGAGACAATGAGCAGTTCTTC.

The sample holds a few counts of this clone. The chain recombines TRBV7-6 with TRBJ2-7, with 7 nucleotides matching TRBD2. The V gene end was trimmed by 2 bases and the J gene end by 6 bases; junction bases not matched to a gene: 13. CDR3 length: 16 amino acids. Germline V lookup: CDR1 SGHVS, CDR2 FNYEAQ. CDR3 sequence: CASSLKVGDYDGEQYF. The CDR3 DNA reads as TGTGCCAGCAGCTTAAAAGTCGGGGACTACGATGGCGAGCAGTACTTC.

This chain uses TRBV4-1 with TRBJ2-7; D remains ambiguous. CDR1 and CDR2 (germline): MGHRA, YSYEKL. The CDR3 has 16 residues. Trimming removed 3 bases from V and 2 bases from J, with 17 bases in between. The DNA of the CDR3 is TGCGCCAGCAGCCAGGCTAAGACCGATAGAACCTACGAGCAGTACTTC. This sequence encodes CASSQAKTDRTYEQYF.